This TCR delta chain was retrieved from a study of Vδ1+ human thymocytes. General study findings and limits: Roughly 22% of thymic delta-chain sequences were Vdelta2, with few Vdelta3, unlike blood Vdelta1+ controls. Thymic TRG and TRD repertoires appeared highly polyclonal, with Gaussian CDR3 length distributions.

In its sample, this clone was seen a few times. Its target is unknown. Thymocytes were sorted as CD3+ TCRVdelta1+ TCRVdelta2- after alphabeta T cell depletion. Purity of the sorted Vdelta1+ thymocytes ranged from about 96% to 99.6%. Sequences come from RNA converted to cDNA by reverse transcription. Multiplex PCR used pooled V-gene forward primers and a constant-region reverse primer to amplify CDR3s. TCRdb made new clone calls on the multiplex PCR reads using CATT. The data show 50,000 to 60,000 delta-chain clones, approximately 15% seen once. Losses at the gene ends were 3 bases for V and 0 bases for J; bases not matched to a gene: 22. Germline V CDR1 and CDR2: TSWWSYY, QGS. The CDR3 consists of 23 residues.

The clonotype comes from a girl under two years old who had congenital heart surgery. The chain combines TRDV1 with TRDJ1; 13 nucleotides agree with TRDD3. Sequenced input: Vdelta1+ gamma-delta thymocytes from the thymus. Subset given: FACS-sorted CD3+ TCRalphabeta- TCRVdelta1+ TCRVdelta2- thymocytes. CDR3 DNA sequence: TGTGCTCTTGGGGAGCATCTTTCCCCGAACTGGGGGATACGCCATCCCGACACCGATAAACTCATCTTT. As protein: CALGEHLSPNWGIRHPDTDKLIF.